The present TCR beta chain was sequenced within a study of CD8 T cells in Susac syndrome. About the research overall: Clinical remission applied to under 10 sequenced Susac syndrome patients, and five or six had active disease. At the time their blood was drawn, patients with Susac syndrome were either therapy-naive, on corticosteroids (with some of them also receiving intravenous immunoglobulin), or on intravenous immunoglobulin alone.

It was with random hexamers that 0.5 to 1 ug RNA was reverse transcribed. Across 54 Vbeta and 13 Jbeta, TCR beta CDR3 was amplified with immunoSEQ multiplex PCR. TCRdb recomputed calls from the immunoSEQ multiplex PCR reads with MiXCR, one row per CDR3 protein. The sample has some 180,000 distinct CDR3 sequences; roughly 90% are singletons. This CDR3 spans 15 amino acids. From germline, CDR1 is SGHTA and CDR2 FQGNSA. The ends lost 4 bases at V and 4 bases at J; junction bases unmatched: 6. This sequence originates from a human donor with Susac syndrome. Sample: CD4+ T cells from PBMCs. The chain joins TRBV7-2 to TRBJ2-2; 7 bases match TRBD1. CDR3 sequence reads: CASSYTGTATGELFF. CDR3 coding DNA: TGTGCCAGCAGCTATACCGGGACAGCCACCGGGGAGCTGTTTTTT.